Listed below are T cell receptor beta chains from one sample, sequenced in a study of identical twins. Each CDR3 protein is one row after TCRdb ran MiXCR on the 5' RACE reads. In the table there are about 900,000 distinct CDR3 sequences, 9% to 15% of which are singletons. The data also belong to a second study, concerning yellow fever vaccine responses in identical twins.

The specimen was PBMCs. The receptors here all came from a young woman in good health. The CDR3 runs from the conserved cysteine through the conserved F or W. D genes are given only for firm matches. Clone size is given for some rows only: seen once, a few or many times, or a class if the clone is expanded.

TRBJ1-4 | NA | TRBV6-1 | NA | TGTGCCAGCAGGAAGGGGGGATTGGGCGAAAAACTGTTTTTT | CASRKGGLGEKLFF
TRBJ2-1 | NA | TRBV20-1 | few | TGCAGTGCTAGAGATCCCTCGCAACAGGGCGATGGTGGTGAGCAGTTCTTC | CSARDPSQQGDGGEQFF
TRBJ2-1 | TRBD2 | TRBV7-2 | NA | TGTGCCAGCAGCTTAGTGGGTAGCGGGCTATACAATGAGCAGTTCTTC | CASSLVGSGLYNEQFF
TRBJ2-3 | NA | TRBV20-1 | NA | TGCAGTGCTAGAGCGGCGGCTGGCACAGATACGCAGTATTTT | CSARAAAGTDTQYF
TRBJ2-7 | NA | TRBV5-1 | NA | TGCGCCAGCAGCTTGGAATTTGAGGGGTTTGACGAGCAGTACTTC | CASSLEFEGFDEQYF
TRBJ1-1 | NA | TRBV18 | few | TGTGCCAGCTCACCACGAGGACCTCCTACCGAAGCTTTCTTT | CASSPRGPPTEAFF
TRBJ2-5 | NA | TRBV4-1 | few | TGCGCCAGCAGCCAAGATGGGACACAGAGCATTGAAGAGACCCAGTACTTC | CASSQDGTQSIEETQYF
TRBJ1-6 | TRBD1 | TRBV20-1 | NA | TGCAGTGCTAGGGAGGGACAGACGAATTCACCCCTCCACTTT | CSAREGQTNSPLHF
TRBJ1-1 | NA | TRBV20-1 | many | TGCAGTGCTAGAGGAGGAGTACCGGGAACTGAAGCTTTCTTT | CSARGGVPGTEAFF
TRBJ1-1 | NA | TRBV12-3/TRBV12-4 | many | TGTGCCAGCAGTACTAGGGGAACTGAAGCTTTCTTT | CASSTRGTEAFF
TRBJ2-1 | TRBD2 | TRBV15 | many | TGTGCCACCAGCCCGTCACTAGCGCAGTTCTCCTGGGATGAGCAGTTCTTC | CATSPSLAQFSWDEQFF
TRBJ2-4 | TRBD1 | TRBV15 | NA | TGTGCCACCAGCAGTGGAATTACGGGACAGGGGATCATAGCCAAAAACATTCAGTACTTC | CATSSGITGQGIIAKNIQYF
TRBJ1-4 | NA | TRBV29-1 | few | TGCAGCGTTGAAGTCTCAGGGTTGGGTGAAAAACTGTTTTTT | CSVEVSGLGEKLFF
TRBJ2-2 | NA | TRBV7-9 | NA | TGTGCCAGCAGCCCCCCCCCCACCGGGGAGCTGTTTTTT | CASSPPPTGELFF
TRBJ2-4 | TRBD2 | TRBV27 | NA | TGTGCCGCGGGGGGGGCGGTCGAAAACATTCAGTACTTC | CAAGGAVENIQYF
TRBJ2-5 | TRBD2 | TRBV12-3/TRBV12-4 | once | TGTGCCAGCAGGAAGGGACTAGCGGGGGGAGAGACCCAGTACTTC | CASRKGLAGGETQYF
TRBJ2-1 | NA | TRBV12-3/TRBV12-4 | NA | TGTGCCAGCATGATAGGTGAGCAGTTCTTC | CASMIGEQFF
TRBJ2-3 | NA | TRBV7-9 | many | TGTGCCAGCAGCTTTAAGAGACCACGGCTTGGTGAGGCGCAGTATTTT | CASSFKRPRLGEAQYF
TRBJ2-7 | TRBD2 | TRBV7-3 | once | TGTGCCAGCAGCCCTAGGACTAGCGGGAGCCCCTTTGGAAGCGAGCAGTACTTC | CASSPRTSGSPFGSEQYF
TRBJ2-1 | NA | TRBV5-1 | few | TGCGCCAGCAGCTTGCACGGGAGGACAGACAATGAGCAGTTCTTC | CASSLHGRTDNEQFF
TRBJ2-1 | TRBD2 | TRBV7-9 | NA | TGTGCCAGCAGGAATCAACGGACTAGCAGCTACAATGAGCAGTTCTTC | CASRNQRTSSYNEQFF
TRBJ2-3 | TRBD2 | TRBV7-2 | NA | TGTGCCAGCAGCTTAGCAGCCCTAGCGGGTGATACGCAGTATTTT | CASSLAALAGDTQYF
TRBJ2-2 | NA | TRBV11-2 | NA | TGTGCCAGCAGCTCAATGATCGCGAACACCGGGGAGCTGTTTTTT | CASSSMIANTGELFF
TRBJ2-3 | TRBD1 | TRBV7-9 | NA | TGTGCCAGCAGCTTAGAAGAGGGGGCTACAGATACGCAGTATTTT | CASSLEEGATDTQYF
TRBJ2-6 | TRBD1 | TRBV4-1 | NA | TGCGCCAGCAGCCAAGAGGGGACAGGGGATTTTGGGGTTTCTGGGGCCAACGTCCTGACTTTC | CASSQEGTGDFGVSGANVLTF
TRBJ2-1 | TRBD2 | TRBV11-2 | NA | TGTGCCAGCAGTCCTCTAGCGGGGGGGCTCTGGGATGAGCAGTTCTTC | CASSPLAGGLWDEQFF
TRBJ1-6 | NA | TRBV7-6 | few | TGTGCCAGCAGGAGGGGTCAGGCCCCCTCACCCCTCCACTTT | CASRRGQAPSPLHF
TRBJ2-1 | NA | TRBV10-3 | few | TGTGCCATCCAGGGTCAGGGTGCTTACAATGAGCAGTTCTTC | CAIQGQGAYNEQFF
TRBJ2-7 | NA | TRBV12-3/TRBV12-4 | many | TGTGCCAGCAGATCCCGGGAGCAATCCTACGAGCAGTACTTC | CASRSREQSYEQYF
TRBJ1-2 | NA | TRBV20-1 | few | TGCAGTGCTAGACCGGCGGGGGATATCTTGGGCTACACCTTC | CSARPAGDILGYTF
TRBJ2-1 | TRBD2 | TRBV11-3 | NA | TGTGCCAGCAGCAACACGGGACTAGCGGGGGGCCATGAGCAGTTCTTC | CASSNTGLAGGHEQFF
TRBJ1-1 | TRBD1 | TRBV20-1 | many | TGCAGTGCTAGGGATGAATCGACAGGGTTCCGTGAAGCTTTCTTT | CSARDESTGFREAFF
TRBJ2-5 | NA | TRBV27 | many | TGTGCCAGCAGACCACAAGAGACCCAGTACTTC | CASRPQETQYF
TRBJ1-4 | NA | TRBV20-1 | NA | TGCAGTGCTAGAGACGCCCGCGAAAAACTGTTTTTT | CSARDAREKLFF
TRBJ2-1 | NA | TRBV12-3/TRBV12-4 | NA | TGTGCCAGCAGCCCCTACGCAATATATGAGCAGTTCTTC | CASSPYAIYEQFF
TRBJ1-2 | NA | TRBV2 | NA | TGTGCCAGCAGTGAAGGCAGACCTAACTATGGCTACACCTTC | CASSEGRPNYGYTF
TRBJ2-1 | NA | TRBV5-1 | few | TGCGCCAGCAGCCAGGCCGGGCTAGCGCTTTCCTACAATGAGCAGTTCTTC | CASSQAGLALSYNEQFF
TRBJ1-3 | NA | TRBV12-3/TRBV12-4 | many | TGTGCCAGCACCCACTACCCCGCTCAGTTGGGGCCCTCTGGAAACACCATATATTTT | CASTHYPAQLGPSGNTIYF
TRBJ2-1 | TRBD2 | TRBV4-2 | many | TGTGCCAGCAGCCAAGTGGTTAGCGGGTTCTCTTTCAATGAGCAGTTCTTC | CASSQVVSGFSFNEQFF
TRBJ2-5 | TRBD2 | TRBV5-1 | few | TGCGCCAGCAGCCAAGGGGAGGGAATAGAGACCCAGTACTTC | CASSQGEGIETQYF
TRBJ2-1 | TRBD2 | TRBV20-1 | NA | TGCAGTGCTAGAGATCGGAGCGGGAGGGGCGATGAGCAGTTCTTC | CSARDRSGRGDEQFF